The TCR beta chain described here comes from a study of CD8 T cells in Susac syndrome. Reverse transcription of 0.5 to 1 ug RNA was performed with random hexamers. By means of immunoSEQ multiplex PCR, TCR beta CDR3 spanning 54 Vbeta and 13 Jbeta underwent amplification. Each CDR3 protein is one row after TCRdb ran MiXCR on the immunoSEQ multiplex PCR reads. Found here are about 180,000 distinct CDR3 sequences, roughly 95% of them singletons; the top ten hold around 0.12%. Source material: CD4+ T cells from PBMCs. The TCR comes from a human donor with Susac syndrome.

The CDR3 sequence: CATSRGLIYEQYF. Here the CDR3 DNA reads TGTGCCACCAGCAGAGGCCTGATCTACGAGCAGTACTTC. The chain couples TRBV15 to TRBJ2-7, with D unresolved. This CDR3 contains 13 residues. The germline V gene encodes CDR1 LNHNV and CDR2 YYDKDF (reference sequence). V dropped 1 base and J dropped 3 bases, with 7 bases sitting between them.